Below are 12 T cell receptor beta chains sequenced from a single sample in a study of blood T cell repertoires in COVID-19. Assay: immunoSEQ multiplex PCR; the TCRdb copy retains only in-frame clones and omits some. The sample holds 350,000 to 450,000 clones, approximately 86% seen once. The sample was peripheral blood. The receptor source for this set is a woman aged 55-69 years with COVID-19, enrolled during active disease.

The rearrangement joins TRBV4-1 to TRBJ2-5; TRBD2 matches at 9 bases. The CDR3 consists of 17 residues. Trimming at V came to 4 bases and at J to 0 bases, leaving 9 bases not matched to a gene. CDR1 and CDR2 (germline): MGHRA, YSYEKL. CDR3 coding DNA: TGCGCCAGCAGCCTACATAGCGGGGGACAGTACCAAGAGACCCAGTACTTC. Its protein is CASSLHSGGQYQETQYF.

A single count supports this clone. The rearrangement links TRBV5-6 to TRBJ2-4; no firm D call. CDR3 length: 12 residues. The V gene's germline CDR1 is SGHDT and CDR2 YYEEEE. Trimming took 4 bases from V and 4 from J, leaving 6 bases between them. The CDR3 DNA sequence: TGTGCCAGCAGCCTCGGTAAAAACATTCAGTACTTC. Its translation is CASSLGKNIQYF.

V gene TRBV14 combines with J gene TRBJ1-2; perhaps TRBD1 as D (5 bases). Germline-derived CDR1 and CDR2 are SGHDN and FVKESK. CDR3 length equals 14 residues. V was shortened by 4 bases and J by 8 bases, with 17 bases between the two germline ends. The CDR3 coding sequence is TGTGCCAGCAGCCCGTCGGGGGTGTCGGTCGGCTACACCTTC. Translation: CASSPSGVSVGYTF.

The chain recombines TRBV19 with TRBJ1-5, with a tentative D call TRBD1 (6 bases). Looked up from germline, CDR1 is LNHDA and CDR2 is SQIVND (reference sequence). The CDR3 length is 16 residues. The germline V and J ends were trimmed by 4 bases and 5 bases, with 18 bases remaining between them. CDR3 nucleotide sequence: TGTGCCAGTAGTAAGCACAGGGTTTCCCTCGATCAGCCCCAGCATTTT. Its protein is CASSKHRVSLDQPQHF.

This clone was detected only a few times. V and J are TRBV18 and TRBJ1-4; 9 nucleotides align to TRBD1. The CDR3 loop spans 14 amino acids. Germline V gene data show CDR1 as KGHSH and CDR2 as LQKENI. V shed 6 bases, J shed 8 bases, and the junction held 7 bases outside the gene matches. CDR3 sequence: CASSSGTGPEKLFF. The CDR3 nucleotides are TGTGCCAGCTCGTCCGGGACAGGGCCCGAAAAACTGTTTTTT.

V gene TRBV10-2 combines with J gene TRBJ1-5; no clear D gene. The CDR3 covers 14 residues. Deletions cut 7 bases from V and 0 bases from J, with 10 bases between. Germline CDR1 WSHSY, CDR2 SAAADI. For the CDR3, the DNA is TGCGCCAGCACCCGCGGGGATAGCAATCAGCCCCAGCATTTT. It translates to CASTRGDSNQPQHF.

J is TRBJ2-2 and V is TRBV11-3; D is perhaps TRBD1 (5 bases). Trimming took off 2 bases at V and 2 bases at J, with 9 bases between the two ends. The germline V gene has CDR1 SGHNT and CDR2 YENEEA. The CDR3 is 15 residues long. The CDR3 is CASSLSRTNTGELFF. CDR3 in DNA: TGTGCCAGCAGCTTAAGCAGGACAAACACCGGGGAGCTGTTTTTT.

The rearrangement joins TRBV5-4 to TRBJ1-2; D is possibly TRBD1 (5 bases). V was trimmed by 0 bases and J by 12 bases, leaving 15 bases between them. The CDR3 has 13 amino acids. Germline CDR1 reads SGHNT; CDR2 reads YYREEE (reference sequence). For the CDR3, the DNA is TGTGCCAGCAGCTTGGTGGGGACTTTATACCACACCTTC. The encoded protein is CASSLVGTLYHTF.

The rearrangement joins TRBV7-2 to TRBJ2-3; 12 positions agree with TRBD1. The length of the CDR3 is 17 residues. Germline V CDR1 and CDR2: SGHTA, FQGNSA. The J segment lost 5 bases and the V segment lost 2 bases, leaving 8 bases of the junction unmatched. CDR3 sequence reads: CASSLSGQGARRDTQYF. Written as DNA, the CDR3 is TGTGCCAGCAGCTTATCGGGACAGGGGGCGCGAAGAGATACGCAGTATTTT.

The V gene is TRBV5-1, the J gene TRBJ2-3, with D possibly matching TRBD2 (6 bases). V was trimmed by 0 bases and J by 9 bases, leaving 11 bases between them. The CDR3 contains 13 residues. The germline V gene encodes CDR1 SGHRS and CDR2 YFSETQ. The CDR3 spells CASSLAWAGTQYF. The CDR3 region has the DNA TGCGCCAGCAGCTTGGCCTGGGCGGGGACGCAGTATTTT.

The CDR3 sequence: CASSLTVYGYTF. In nucleotides, the CDR3 is TGTGCCAGCAGCTTAACAGTCTATGGCTACACCTTC. The rearrangement links TRBV7-9 to TRBJ1-2; no firm D call. Trimming removed 2 bases from V and 4 bases from J, with 5 bases in between. Per germline, CDR1 SEHNR and CDR2 FQNEAQ (reference sequence). CDR3 length equals 12 residues. The complete variable domain, with remaining parts taken from reference TRBV7-9 and TRBJ1-2, reads DTGVSQNPRHKITKRGQNVTFRCDPISEHNRLYWYRQTLGQGPEFLTYFQNEAQLEKSRLLSDRFSAERPKGSFSTLEIQRTEQGDSAMYLCASSLTVYGYTFGSGTRLTVV.

The chain employs TRBV18 and TRBJ1-1, with TRBD1 matching over 8 bases. The V segment lost 3 bases and the J segment 6 bases; nucleotides outside the gene matches: 9. The CDR3 spans 15 residues. Germline V gene sequence: CDR1 KGHSH, CDR2 LQKENI. DNA for the CDR3: TGTGCCAGCTCACCGGACGGACAGGGAGAAGCTGAAGCTTTCTTT. Translating gives CASSPDGQGEAEAFF.